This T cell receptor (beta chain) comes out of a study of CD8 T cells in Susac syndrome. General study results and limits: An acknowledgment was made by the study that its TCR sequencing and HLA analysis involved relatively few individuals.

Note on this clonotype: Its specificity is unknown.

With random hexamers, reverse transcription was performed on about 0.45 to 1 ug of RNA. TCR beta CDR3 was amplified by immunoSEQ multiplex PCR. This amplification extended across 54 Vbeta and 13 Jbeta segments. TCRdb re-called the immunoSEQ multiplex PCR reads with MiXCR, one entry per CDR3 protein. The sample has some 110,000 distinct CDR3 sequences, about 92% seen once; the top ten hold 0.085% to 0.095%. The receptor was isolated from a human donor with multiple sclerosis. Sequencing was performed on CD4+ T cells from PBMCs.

CDR3 protein: CASSQAGWGNYGYTF. DNA for the CDR3: TGTGCCAGCAGCCAAGCGGGATGGGGTAACTATGGCTACACCTTC. The V gene is TRBV14, the J gene TRBJ1-2; D is ambiguous. The V end lost 1 base, the J end lost 1 base, and 10 bases lay between the germline ends. The CDR3 has 15 residues. Germline V gene lookup returns CDR1 SGHDN and CDR2 FVKESK.